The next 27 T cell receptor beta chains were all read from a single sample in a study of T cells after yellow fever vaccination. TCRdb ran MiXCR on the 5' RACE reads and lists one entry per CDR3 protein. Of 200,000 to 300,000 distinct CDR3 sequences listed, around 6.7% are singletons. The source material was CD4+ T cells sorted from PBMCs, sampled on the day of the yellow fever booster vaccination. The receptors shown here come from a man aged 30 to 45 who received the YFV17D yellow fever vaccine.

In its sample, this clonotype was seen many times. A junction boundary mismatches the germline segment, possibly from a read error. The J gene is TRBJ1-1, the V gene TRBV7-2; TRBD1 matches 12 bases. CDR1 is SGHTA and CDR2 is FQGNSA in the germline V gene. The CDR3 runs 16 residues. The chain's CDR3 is CASSLGTGGGEAEAFF. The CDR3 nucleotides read TGTGCCAGCAGCCTGGGGACAGGGGGCGGGGAAGCTGAGGCTTTCTTT.

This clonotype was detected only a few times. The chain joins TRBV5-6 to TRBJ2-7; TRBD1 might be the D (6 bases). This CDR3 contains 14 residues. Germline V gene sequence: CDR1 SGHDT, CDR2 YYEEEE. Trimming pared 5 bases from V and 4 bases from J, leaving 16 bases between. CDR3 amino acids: CASRYRGRGYEQYF. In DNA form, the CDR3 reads TGTGCCAGCAGGTACCGGGGAAGGGGGTACGAGCAGTACTTC.

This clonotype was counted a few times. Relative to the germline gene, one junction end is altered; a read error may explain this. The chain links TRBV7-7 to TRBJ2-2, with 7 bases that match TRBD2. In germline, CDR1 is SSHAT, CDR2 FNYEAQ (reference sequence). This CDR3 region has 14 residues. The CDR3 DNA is TGTGCTAGCAGCCCGACTAGCCCCGGGGGGGAGCTGTTTTTT. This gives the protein CASSPTSPGGELFF.

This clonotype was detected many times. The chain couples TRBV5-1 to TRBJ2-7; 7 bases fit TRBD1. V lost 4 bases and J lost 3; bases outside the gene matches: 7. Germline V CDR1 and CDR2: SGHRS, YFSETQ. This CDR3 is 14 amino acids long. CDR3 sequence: CASSPGTVVYEQYF. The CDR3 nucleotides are TGCGCCAGCAGCCCGGGGACAGTAGTCTACGAGCAGTACTTC.

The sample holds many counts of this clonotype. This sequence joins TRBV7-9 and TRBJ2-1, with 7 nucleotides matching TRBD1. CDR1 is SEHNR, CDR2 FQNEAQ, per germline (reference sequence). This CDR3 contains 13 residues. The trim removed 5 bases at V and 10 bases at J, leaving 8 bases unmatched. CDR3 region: CASSQEGAGEQFF. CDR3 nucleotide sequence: TGTGCCAGCAGCCAAGAGGGGGCTGGGGAGCAGTTCTTC.

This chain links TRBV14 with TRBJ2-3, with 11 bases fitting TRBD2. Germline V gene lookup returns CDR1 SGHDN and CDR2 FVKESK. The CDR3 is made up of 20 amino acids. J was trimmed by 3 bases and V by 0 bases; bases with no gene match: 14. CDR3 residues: CASSQESRLAGGRWTDTQYF. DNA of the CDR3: TGTGCCAGCAGCCAAGAATCCAGGCTAGCGGGAGGACGTTGGACAGATACGCAGTATTTT.

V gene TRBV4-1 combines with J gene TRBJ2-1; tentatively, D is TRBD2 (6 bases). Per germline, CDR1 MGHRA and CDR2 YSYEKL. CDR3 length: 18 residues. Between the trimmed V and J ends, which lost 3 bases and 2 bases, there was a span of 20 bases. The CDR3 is CASSHYKGPSETYNEQFF. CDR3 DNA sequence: TGCGCCAGCAGCCATTATAAAGGTCCTAGCGAAACCTACAATGAGCAGTTCTTC.

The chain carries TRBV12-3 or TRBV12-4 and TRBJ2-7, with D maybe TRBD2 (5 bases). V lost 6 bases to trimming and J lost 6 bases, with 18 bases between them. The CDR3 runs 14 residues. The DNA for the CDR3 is TGTGCCAGCAGCCTTAGGGAGCAGTTGGGCGAGCAGTACTTC. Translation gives CASSLREQLGEQYF.

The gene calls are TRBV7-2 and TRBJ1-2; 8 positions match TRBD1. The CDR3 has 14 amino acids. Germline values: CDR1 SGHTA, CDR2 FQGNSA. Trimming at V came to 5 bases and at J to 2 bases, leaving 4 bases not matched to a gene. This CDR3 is CASSARQGNYGYTF. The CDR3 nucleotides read TGTGCCAGCAGCGCCAGACAGGGGAACTATGGCTACACCTTC.

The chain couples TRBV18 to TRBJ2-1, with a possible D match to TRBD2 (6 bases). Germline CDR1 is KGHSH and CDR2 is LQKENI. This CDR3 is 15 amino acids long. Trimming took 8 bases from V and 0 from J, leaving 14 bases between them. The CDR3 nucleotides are TGTGCCAGCGCAGGAGGGGTAAGCTCCTACAATGAGCAGTTCTTC. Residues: CASAGGVSSYNEQFF.

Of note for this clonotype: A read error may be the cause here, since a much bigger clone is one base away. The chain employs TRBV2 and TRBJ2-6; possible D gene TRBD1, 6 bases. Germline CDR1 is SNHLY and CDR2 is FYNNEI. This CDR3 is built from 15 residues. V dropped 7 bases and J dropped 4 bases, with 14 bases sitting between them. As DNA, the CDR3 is TGTGCCAGCACTCAGGGGTCCCAAGGGGCCAACGTCCTGACTTTC. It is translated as CASTQGSQGANVLTF.

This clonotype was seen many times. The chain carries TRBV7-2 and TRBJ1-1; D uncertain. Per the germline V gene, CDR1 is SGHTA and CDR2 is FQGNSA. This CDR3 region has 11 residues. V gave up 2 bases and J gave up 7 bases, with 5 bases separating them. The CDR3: CASSLRLEAFF. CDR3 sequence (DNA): TGTGCCAGCAGCTTAAGGCTTGAAGCTTTCTTT.

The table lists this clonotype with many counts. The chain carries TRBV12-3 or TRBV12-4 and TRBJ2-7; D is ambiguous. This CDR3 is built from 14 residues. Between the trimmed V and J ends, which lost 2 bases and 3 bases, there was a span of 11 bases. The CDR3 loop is CASSLLDKYYEQYF. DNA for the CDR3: TGTGCCAGCAGTTTACTCGACAAGTACTACGAGCAGTACTTC.

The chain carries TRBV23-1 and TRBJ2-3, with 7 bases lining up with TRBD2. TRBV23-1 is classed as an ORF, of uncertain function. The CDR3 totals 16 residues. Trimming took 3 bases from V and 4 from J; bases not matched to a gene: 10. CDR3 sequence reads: CASSHPGRGRADTQYF. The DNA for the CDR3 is TGCGCCAGCAGTCATCCCGGGCGGGGGAGGGCAGATACGCAGTATTTT.

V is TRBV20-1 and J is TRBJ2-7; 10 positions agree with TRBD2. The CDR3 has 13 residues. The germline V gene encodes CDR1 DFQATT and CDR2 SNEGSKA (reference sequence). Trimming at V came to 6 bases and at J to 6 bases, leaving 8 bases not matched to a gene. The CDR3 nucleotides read TGCAGTGCCTCTAGCGGGAGTATTGGCGAGCAGTACTTC. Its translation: CSASSGSIGEQYF.

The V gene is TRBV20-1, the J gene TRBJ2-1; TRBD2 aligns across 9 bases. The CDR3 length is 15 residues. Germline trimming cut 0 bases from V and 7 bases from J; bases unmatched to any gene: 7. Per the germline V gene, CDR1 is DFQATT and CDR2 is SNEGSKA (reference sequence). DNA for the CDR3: TGCAGTGCTAGAGAGGGGCGGGAGGGTAATAATGAGCAGTTCTTC. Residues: CSAREGREGNNEQFF.

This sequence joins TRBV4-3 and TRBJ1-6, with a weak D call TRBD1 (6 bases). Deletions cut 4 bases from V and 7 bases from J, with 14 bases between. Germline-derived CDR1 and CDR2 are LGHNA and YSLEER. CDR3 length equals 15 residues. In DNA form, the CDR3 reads TGCGCCAGCAGCCGGCAGGGGCGAATAAATTCACCCCTCCACTTT. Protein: CASSRQGRINSPLHF.

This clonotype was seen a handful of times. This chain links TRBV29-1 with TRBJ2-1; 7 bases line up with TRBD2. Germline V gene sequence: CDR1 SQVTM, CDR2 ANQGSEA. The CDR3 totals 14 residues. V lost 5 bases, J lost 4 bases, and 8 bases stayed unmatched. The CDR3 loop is CSVPASGLYNEQFF. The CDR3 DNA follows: TGCAGCGTTCCTGCTAGCGGCCTATACAATGAGCAGTTCTTC.

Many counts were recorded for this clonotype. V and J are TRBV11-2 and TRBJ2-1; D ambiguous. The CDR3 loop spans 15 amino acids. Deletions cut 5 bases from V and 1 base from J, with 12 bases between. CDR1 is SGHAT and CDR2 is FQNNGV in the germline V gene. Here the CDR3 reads CASSAYLRSYNEQFF. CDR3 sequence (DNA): TGTGCCAGCAGCGCCTACCTGAGATCCTACAATGAGCAGTTCTTC.

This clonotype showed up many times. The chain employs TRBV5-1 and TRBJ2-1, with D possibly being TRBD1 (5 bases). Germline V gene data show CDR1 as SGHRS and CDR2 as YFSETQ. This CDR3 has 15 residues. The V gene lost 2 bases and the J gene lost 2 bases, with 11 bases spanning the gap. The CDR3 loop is CASSLMDITYNEQFF. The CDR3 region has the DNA TGCGCCAGCAGCTTAATGGACATAACCTACAATGAGCAGTTCTTC.

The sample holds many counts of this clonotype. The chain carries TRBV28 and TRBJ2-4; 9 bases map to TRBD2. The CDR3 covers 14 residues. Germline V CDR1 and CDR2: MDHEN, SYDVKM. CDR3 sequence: CAAGGARRSYIQYF. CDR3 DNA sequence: TGTGCGGCGGGAGGGGCGCGACGGTCGTACATTCAGTACTTC.

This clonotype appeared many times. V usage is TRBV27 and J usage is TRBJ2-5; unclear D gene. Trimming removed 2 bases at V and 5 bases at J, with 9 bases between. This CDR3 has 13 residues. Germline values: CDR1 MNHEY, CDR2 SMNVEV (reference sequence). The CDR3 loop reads CASSLIGEETQYF. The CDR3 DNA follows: TGTGCCAGCAGTTTAATCGGCGAGGAGACCCAGTACTTC.

The CDR3: CASSSPGLARETQYF. In DNA, the CDR3 is TGTGCCAGCAGCTCACCGGGACTAGCTCGGGAGACCCAGTACTTC. This chain connects TRBV5-4 to TRBJ2-5, with 9 bases aligning to TRBD2. The CDR3 loop spans 15 amino acids. Trimming took 3 bases from V and 5 from J; bases not matched to a gene: 8. The germline V gene has CDR1 SGHNT and CDR2 YYREEE (reference sequence).

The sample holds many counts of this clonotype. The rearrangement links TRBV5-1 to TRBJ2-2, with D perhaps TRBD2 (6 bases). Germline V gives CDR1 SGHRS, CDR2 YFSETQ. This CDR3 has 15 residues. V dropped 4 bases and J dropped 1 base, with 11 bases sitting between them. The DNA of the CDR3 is TGCGCCAGCAGCCAAGGACTACTGAACACCGGGGAGCTGTTTTTT. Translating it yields CASSQGLLNTGELFF.

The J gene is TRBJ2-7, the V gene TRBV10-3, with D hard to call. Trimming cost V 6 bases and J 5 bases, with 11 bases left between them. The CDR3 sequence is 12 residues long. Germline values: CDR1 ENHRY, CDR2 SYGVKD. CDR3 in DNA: TGTGCCATCAGACCAGGACCCAACGAGCAGTACTTC. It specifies CAIRPGPNEQYF.

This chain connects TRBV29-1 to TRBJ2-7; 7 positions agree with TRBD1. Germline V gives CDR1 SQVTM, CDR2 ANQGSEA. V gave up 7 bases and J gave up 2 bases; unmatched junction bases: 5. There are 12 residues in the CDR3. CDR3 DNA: TGCAGCGCTGGGACAGCTACCTACGAGCAGTACTTC. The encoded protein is CSAGTATYEQYF.

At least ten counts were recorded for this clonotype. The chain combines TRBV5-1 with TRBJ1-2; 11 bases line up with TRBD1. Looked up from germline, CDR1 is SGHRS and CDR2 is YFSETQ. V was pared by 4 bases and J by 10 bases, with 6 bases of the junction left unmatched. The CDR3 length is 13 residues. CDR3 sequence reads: CASSLGQGDVYTF. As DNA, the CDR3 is TGCGCCAGCAGCCTGGGACAGGGGGACGTCTACACCTTC.